Following are 23 T cell receptor beta chains from one sample sequenced in a study of cytomegalovirus exposure and HLA in healthy donors (dated by TCRdb to about 2017). Receptor libraries were prepared by the immunoSEQ multiplex PCR assay. A mixture of 60 forward primers for TCR Vbeta segments and 13 reverse primers for TCR Jbeta segments was used in the multiplex PCR. TCRdb's version of the immuneACCESS table is confined to in-frame rearrangements and falls short of the full clone set. An unresolved V gene accounts for under half of the shortfall where checked; the remainder is of unknown origin. The sample records around 97,000 clones, 73% of which are singletons. Over 3% of the sample comes from the top ten. The sample taken for sequencing was PBMCs. Every receptor here comes from a man aged 40-55 years in good health and CMV-seronegative.

The chain is built from TRBV19 and TRBJ1-5; 9 bases map to TRBD1. Per germline, CDR1 LNHDA and CDR2 SQIVND (reference sequence). The CDR3 runs 16 residues. V lost 3 bases, J lost 2 bases, and 5 bases stayed unmatched. CDR3 loop: CASSIGDRVGNQPQHF. The CDR3 DNA is TGTGCCAGTAGTATTGGGGACAGGGTCGGCAATCAGCCCCAGCATTTT.

In this sample, this clone turned up a few times. The rearrangement links TRBV5-6 to TRBJ2-7; D is ambiguous. The CDR3 contains 12 residues. The germline V gene has CDR1 SGHDT and CDR2 YYEEEE. The V end was cut by 1 base, the J end by 3 bases, with 5 bases between. CDR3 amino acids: CASSLFHYEQYF. The CDR3, as DNA: TGTGCCAGCAGCTTGTTCCACTACGAGCAGTACTTC.

The chain recombines TRBV6-1 with TRBJ1-1; no clear D. The CDR3 totals 13 residues. Trimming left V 7 bases short and J 1 base short, with 10 bases between. Germline-derived CDR1 and CDR2 are MNHNS and SASEGT. The CDR3 region has the DNA TGTGCCAGCACCCGGGTGTGGAACACTGAAGCTTTCTTT. Translating gives CASTRVWNTEAFF.

The V and J genes are TRBV27 and TRBJ1-4; no clear D. CDR1 and CDR2 from the germline V gene are MNHEY and SMNVEV (reference sequence). Trimming removed 5 bases at V and 8 bases at J, with 21 bases between. This CDR3 contains 16 residues. The CDR3 here is CASSPLGLPSREKLFF. In nucleotides, the CDR3 is TGTGCCAGCAGTCCTCTCGGACTGCCCTCCCGGGAAAAACTGTTTTTT.

CDR3 loop: CASSEEGGHTEAFF. CDR3 DNA: TGTGCCAGCAGTGAGGAGGGTGGGCACACTGAAGCTTTCTTT. This rearrangement joins TRBV6-4 to TRBJ1-1; no reliable D call. CDR3 length: 14 residues. Trimming pared 3 bases from V and 3 bases from J, leaving 11 bases between. The germline V gene has CDR1 MRHNA and CDR2 SNTAGT.

This clone was observed a few times. The CDR3 DNA follows: TGTGCCAGCAGTGGTAGGACAGGGGGCACAGATACGCAGTATTTT. Amino acid sequence: CASSGRTGGTDTQYF. This sequence joins TRBV2 and TRBJ2-3, with 9 bases that match TRBD1. Germline V gene data show CDR1 as SNHLY and CDR2 as FYNNEI. The J segment lost 1 base and the V segment lost 4 bases, leaving 3 bases of the junction unmatched. This CDR3 has 15 residues.

V is TRBV2 and J is TRBJ1-4, with 9 bases identical to TRBD1. J lost 7 bases, V lost 6 bases, and 6 bases had no gene match. From germline, CDR1 is SNHLY and CDR2 FYNNEI. The length of the CDR3 is 14 residues. CDR3 in amino acids: CASRLTGGSEKLFF. CDR3 sequence (DNA): TGTGCCAGCAGGTTGACAGGGGGAAGTGAAAAACTGTTTTTT.

This sequence joins TRBV28 and TRBJ2-7, with 11 bases matching TRBD1. The germline CDR1 and CDR2 sequences are MDHEN and SYDVKM. The ends lost 5 bases at V and 2 bases at J; junction bases unmatched: 8. This CDR3 has 16 residues. Here the CDR3 DNA reads TGTGCCAGCAGTCCCCCTTGGACAGGGGGCGCCTACGAGCAGTACTTC. Encoded protein: CASSPPWTGGAYEQYF.

The chain couples TRBV4-1 to TRBJ1-1, with TRBD1 identical over 7 bases. The germline V gene has CDR1 MGHRA and CDR2 YSYEKL. The CDR3 runs 15 residues. With V trimmed by 4 bases and J by 10 bases, 15 bases remained unmatched. The DNA for the CDR3 is TGCGCCAGCAGCCTATACCCCGACAGGGTAAGCGCAGCTTTCTTT. It is translated as CASSLYPDRVSAAFF.

This sequence joins TRBV19 and TRBJ2-5; perhaps TRBD2 as D (5 bases). Per the germline V gene, CDR1 is LNHDA and CDR2 is SQIVND (reference sequence). Deletions cut 0 bases from V and 6 bases from J, with 8 bases between. This CDR3 is 13 amino acids long. DNA of the CDR3: TGTGCCAGTAGTATAGACGGGGAACAGACCCAGTACTTC. Encoded protein: CASSIDGEQTQYF.

V usage is TRBV1 and J usage is TRBJ2-3; the listed D gene, TRBD2, was not tested against the DNA. TRBV1 is reported as a pseudogene. The CDR3 extends over 19 amino acids. In DNA form, the CDR3 reads TGCACCAGCAGCCAAGTCCCCGATAGTGCGGATCCTAGCACAGATACGCAGTATTTT. Amino acids: CTSSQVPDSADPSTDTQYF.

The chain is built from TRBV7-3 and TRBJ2-3; TRBD1 aligns across 8 bases. This CDR3 is built from 15 residues. CDR1 and CDR2 (germline): SGHTA, FQGTGA. Trimming at V came to 3 bases and at J to 4 bases, leaving 6 bases not matched to a gene. The CDR3 DNA reads as TGTGCCAGCAGCTTCACAGGGGGTATCGCAGATACGCAGTATTTT. Amino acid sequence: CASSFTGGIADTQYF.

This clone was recorded a few times. This chain joins TRBV19 and TRBJ2-2; D remains unclear. Trimming removed 2 bases from V and 6 bases from J, with 13 bases in between. The CDR3 covers 15 residues. The germline gives CDR1 LNHDA, CDR2 SQIVND (reference sequence). CDR3 coding DNA: TGTGCCAGTAGTATACTAGTGGCGTTGCCCGGGGAGCTGTTTTTT. This encodes CASSILVALPGELFF. The whole variable domain, remainder taken from reference TRBV19 and TRBJ2-2, is DGGITQSPKYLFRKEGQNVTLSCEQNLNHDAMYWYRQDPGQGLRLIYYSQIVNDFQKGDIAEGYSVSREKKESFPLTVTSAQKNPTAFYLCASSILVALPGELFFGEGSRLTVL.

The count of this clone is one. The chain couples TRBV28 to TRBJ1-2, with TRBD1 as a possible D gene (5 bases). Germline V lookup: CDR1 MDHEN, CDR2 SYDVKM. CDR3 length: 14 residues. Trimming removed 4 bases at V and 4 bases at J, with 13 bases between. The CDR3 here is CASSSPLGGYGYTF. The CDR3 DNA reads as TGTGCCAGCAGTTCGCCTTTGGGGGGCTATGGCTACACCTTC.

The J gene is TRBJ1-6, the V gene TRBV4-1; no firm D call. Germline V gives CDR1 MGHRA, CDR2 YSYEKL. CDR3 length: 17 amino acids. V was trimmed by 0 bases and J by 5 bases, leaving 14 bases between them. CDR3: CASSQDPDSEDNSPLHF. The CDR3 DNA follows: TGCGCCAGCAGCCAAGACCCGGACTCGGAGGATAATTCACCCCTCCACTTT.

This clone was counted a few times. This is likely a read error, given that the CDR3 carries no conserved phenylalanine or tryptophan at its end. The limits of the CDR3 on the DNA are not certain, so only TCRdb's listed CDR3 is given. The V gene is TRBV5-1, the J gene TRBJ1-1. The CDR3 totals 16 residues, both ends included. Germline-derived CDR1 and CDR2 are SGHRS and YFSETQ. Here the CDR3 reads CASSLGGARRNTEAFV.

The chain recombines TRBV29-1 with TRBJ2-7; no clear D gene. CDR1 and CDR2 from the germline V gene are SQVTM and ANQGSEA. Deletions cut 1 base from V and 0 bases from J, with 13 bases between. The CDR3 consists of 15 residues. CDR3: CSVEVTAAASYEQYF. Here the CDR3 DNA reads TGCAGCGTTGAAGTAACAGCTGCAGCCTCCTACGAGCAGTACTTC.

The chain links TRBV4-1 to TRBJ2-2, with D maybe TRBD1 (5 bases). Germline V gives CDR1 MGHRA, CDR2 YSYEKL. Trimming shortened V by 1 base and J by 5 bases, and 17 bases separated the two germline ends. The CDR3 covers 17 residues. Here the CDR3 reads CASSQGHAGKKTGELFF. The CDR3 bases are TGCGCCAGCAGCCAAGGGCATGCAGGGAAAAAGACCGGGGAGCTGTTTTTT.

The genes are TRBV29-1 and TRBJ2-7; possibly TRBD1 for D (5 bases). This CDR3 is 15 amino acids long. CDR1 SQVTM and CDR2 ANQGSEA come from the germline V gene. The V end was cut by 1 base, the J end by 3 bases, with 16 bases between. CDR3 nucleotide sequence: TGCAGCGTTGAAGTGGGGCAGGAACGACGCTACGAGCAGTACTTC. Encoded protein: CSVEVGQERRYEQYF.

This rearrangement joins TRBV9 to TRBJ2-5; possibly TRBD2 for D (6 bases). This CDR3 is 14 amino acids long. In germline, CDR1 is SGDLS, CDR2 YYNGEE. The V gene lost 2 bases and the J gene lost 9 bases, with 17 bases spanning the gap. The CDR3 loop is CASSVGAGWGSQYF. The DNA for the CDR3 is TGTGCCAGCAGCGTTGGTGCGGGGTGGGGGTCCCAGTACTTC.

V usage is TRBV27 and J usage is TRBJ2-1; D perhaps matches TRBD1 (6 bases). Germline-derived CDR1 and CDR2 are MNHEY and SMNVEV (reference sequence). Trimming removed 7 bases from V and 8 bases from J, with 18 bases in between. This CDR3 spans 14 amino acids. CDR3 coding DNA: TGTGCCAGCACCACCACTTGGGGGCAGGATGAGCAGTTCTTC. Translation: CASTTTWGQDEQFF.

The chain employs TRBV7-2 and TRBJ1-5; TRBD1 matches at 7 bases. Germline CDR1 SGHTA, CDR2 FQGNSA. The CDR3 has 14 amino acids. The junction had 10 bases not matched to a gene; V was cut back by 3 bases and J by 11 bases. CDR3 in amino acids: CASSLTGSLQAQHF. The CDR3 coding sequence is TGTGCCAGCAGCTTGACAGGGTCCCTGCAGGCCCAGCATTTT.

This clone was seen only a few times. The chain has TRBV4-2 and TRBJ2-6; 15 nucleotides match TRBD2. Germline CDR1 and CDR2: LGHNA and YNFKEQ. The V gene end was trimmed by 4 bases and the J gene end by 0 bases; junction bases not matched to a gene: 4. The length of the CDR3 is 19 residues. CDR3 residues: CASSRGLAGGSSGANVLTF. The CDR3 DNA sequence: TGTGCCAGCAGCCGGGGACTAGCGGGGGGATCCTCTGGGGCCAACGTCCTGACTTTC.